These 17 T cell receptor beta chains originate from one sample sequenced in a study of blood T cell repertoires in COVID-19. Profiled with immunoSEQ multiplex PCR; TCRdb holds only in-frame clones, not every one. The repertoire holds approximately 180,000 clones, with nearly 80% as singletons. Sequenced input: peripheral blood. The receptors were sampled from a woman between 65 and 79 years old with acute or convalescent COVID-19.

About this clone: An end of the junction differs from the germline gene, which may be a read error. The V and J genes are TRBV2 and TRBJ1-2, with D tentatively TRBD1 (5 bases). Germline V gives CDR1 SNHLY, CDR2 FYNNEI. The CDR3 loop spans 13 amino acids. CDR3 loop: CASREDRNYGYTF. The CDR3 DNA is TGTGCCAGCAGAGAAGACAGAAACTATGGCTACACCTTC. The full variable domain, its missing parts supplied by reference TRBV2 and TRBJ1-2, is EPEVTQTPSHQVTQMGQEVILRCVPISNHLYFYWYRQILGQKVEFLVSFYNNEISEKSEIFDDQFSVERPDGSNFTLKIRSTKLEDSAMYFCASREDRNYGYTFGSGTRLTVV.

This chain joins TRBV2 and TRBJ2-2; 14 nucleotides line up with TRBD2. In germline, CDR1 is SNHLY, CDR2 FYNNEI. The CDR3 has 20 residues. J lost 5 bases, V lost 5 bases, and 16 bases had no gene match. The CDR3 region is CASSRPRLAGGRGNTGELFF. CDR3 nucleotide sequence: TGTGCCAGCAGTAGACCCCGACTAGCGGGAGGGCGAGGAAATACCGGGGAGCTGTTTTTT.

The rearrangement uses TRBV15 and TRBJ2-3; D not certain. The V end was cut by 5 bases, the J end by 5 bases, with 8 bases between. CDR3 size: 12 residues. From germline, CDR1 is LNHNV and CDR2 YYDKDF (reference sequence). CDR3 protein: CATSRHEDTQYF. The CDR3 DNA follows: TGTGCCACCAGCCGACATGAAGATACGCAGTATTTT.

The chain recombines TRBV4-1 with TRBJ1-2, with TRBD1 matching over 8 bases. The V gene's germline CDR1 is MGHRA and CDR2 YSYEKL. The CDR3 runs 13 residues. V was clipped by 0 bases and J by 7 bases; unmatched bases: 1. Written as DNA, the CDR3 is TGCGCCAGCAGCCAAGACAGGGGGCTTGGCTACACCTTC. Amino acid sequence: CASSQDRGLGYTF.

CDR3 sequence reads: CASSPGTGELFF. CDR3 coding DNA: TGTGCCAGCAGCCCGGGGACCGGGGAGCTGTTTTTT. The chain is built from TRBV27 and TRBJ2-2; TRBD2 might be the D (5 bases). Germline CDR1 and CDR2: MNHEY and SMNVEV (reference sequence). Trimming removed 6 bases at V and 5 bases at J, with 7 bases between. The CDR3 is made up of 12 amino acids.

The V call is TRBV7-3, the J call TRBJ1-1; D call uncertain. Per the germline V gene, CDR1 is SGHTA and CDR2 is FQGTGA. V lost 2 bases and J 3 bases, leaving 10 bases between the germline ends. The CDR3 is 14 amino acids. The CDR3 coding sequence is TGTGCCAGCAGCTTACAAGCATTGGACACTGAAGCTTTCTTT. This encodes CASSLQALDTEAFF.

The chain carries TRBV27 and TRBJ2-1; a possible D gene is TRBD2 (6 bases). The CDR3 length is 17 residues. Germline V CDR1 and CDR2: MNHEY, SMNVEV (reference sequence). The germline V and J ends were trimmed by 5 bases and 4 bases, with 21 bases remaining between them. The CDR3 sequence: CASSPRPSSVPYNEQFF. The CDR3 DNA reads as TGTGCCAGCAGTCCCCGCCCGTCTAGCGTACCATACAATGAGCAGTTCTTC.

The V call is TRBV7-9, the J call TRBJ2-5; 8 bases agree with TRBD2. The CDR3 length is 17 residues. V was pared by 2 bases and J by 5 bases, with 13 bases of the junction left unmatched. The germline V gene has CDR1 SEHNR and CDR2 FQNEAQ (reference sequence). CDR3 residues: CASSLRIRAGATETQYF. The DNA of the CDR3 is TGTGCCAGCAGCTTACGGATCCGAGCGGGAGCGACGGAGACCCAGTACTTC.

This chain links TRBV9 with TRBJ2-3, with 7 bases lining up with TRBD2. Trimming took 0 bases from V and 2 from J; bases not matched to a gene: 21. CDR3 size: 21 residues. Germline V CDR1 and CDR2: SGDLS, YYNGEE. The CDR3 nucleotides are TGTGCCAGCAGCGTAGGAGGTCTAGCGGCTAGAAGGGGATACTTCACAGATACGCAGTATTTT. Its protein product is CASSVGGLAARRGYFTDTQYF.

The chain employs TRBV19 and TRBJ2-1; TRBD2 is a possible D gene (5 bases). The CDR3 contains 17 residues. The V end was cut by 4 bases, the J end by 2 bases, with 18 bases between. Germline V gene lookup returns CDR1 LNHDA and CDR2 SQIVND (reference sequence). The chain's CDR3 is CASSRVYGRAPYNEQFF. Written as DNA, the CDR3 is TGTGCCAGTAGTAGGGTATATGGGCGGGCACCCTACAATGAGCAGTTCTTC.

The chain carries TRBV3-1 (or the pseudogene TRBV3-2) and TRBJ2-1; D may be TRBD1 (5 bases). V was cut by 5 bases and J by 2 bases, with 13 bases left in between. Germline-derived CDR1 and CDR2 are LGHDT and YNNKEL (reference sequence). The CDR3 is 15 residues long. CDR3 DNA: TGTGCCAGCAGCTCTGGGGCTTTAGCCTACAATGAGCAGTTCTTC. Its translation: CASSSGALAYNEQFF.

The chain carries TRBV2 and TRBJ2-2; weak D call: TRBD2 (7 bases). Trimming removed 5 bases from V and 4 bases from J, with 17 bases in between. Per germline, CDR1 SNHLY and CDR2 FYNNEI. The CDR3 length is 16 residues. CDR3 DNA sequence: TGTGCCAGCAGTAATCTGGTCGGGGGGCTCACCGGGGAGCTGTTTTTT. Amino acids: CASSNLVGGLTGELFF.

The chain joins TRBV3-1 (or the pseudogene TRBV3-2) to TRBJ1-1, with TRBD1 as a possible D gene (6 bases). This CDR3 has 14 residues. The germline V gene has CDR1 LGHDT and CDR2 YNNKEL (reference sequence). Deletions cut 3 bases from V and 1 base from J, with 9 bases between. CDR3: CASSHWDTNTEAFF. CDR3 sequence (DNA): TGTGCCAGCAGCCACTGGGACACGAACACTGAAGCTTTCTTT.

The table lists this clone with a count of one. The rearrangement links TRBV19 to TRBJ1-2, with TRBD1 matching 7 bases. This CDR3 has 15 residues. After removal of 5 bases from V and 6 bases from J, the junction contained 12 bases not matched to a gene. The germline V gene has CDR1 LNHDA and CDR2 SQIVND (reference sequence). This CDR3 is CASSGDRAAANGYTF. The CDR3, as DNA: TGTGCCAGTAGTGGAGACAGGGCGGCGGCAAATGGCTACACCTTC.

This chain links TRBV5-1 with TRBJ2-1; the match to TRBD2 covers 11 bases. The CDR3 has 17 amino acids. Losses at the gene ends were 3 bases for V and 3 bases for J; bases not matched to a gene: 8. The germline gives CDR1 SGHRS, CDR2 YFSETQ. CDR3 sequence: CASSSVAGGPSYNEQFF. CDR3 DNA: TGCGCCAGCAGCTCCGTAGCGGGAGGGCCTAGCTACAATGAGCAGTTCTTC.

This clone has just a few counts. The CDR3 sequence: CASSPILDRYYEQYF. DNA of the CDR3: TGTGCCAGCAGTCCAATACTGGACAGGTACTACGAGCAGTACTTC. The chain couples TRBV6-5 to TRBJ2-7; 7 nucleotides match TRBD1. CDR1 is MNHEY, CDR2 SVGAGI, per germline. V lost 5 bases, J lost 3 bases, and 10 bases stayed unmatched. CDR3 length: 15 residues.

The rearrangement joins TRBV6-5 to TRBJ2-7; D may be TRBD2 (5 bases). Trimming stripped 7 bases from V and 3 bases from J, with 7 bases between. Germline loops: CDR1 MNHEY, CDR2 SVGAGI. The CDR3 runs to 11 residues. CDR3 sequence reads: CASTEGYEQYF. The CDR3 coding sequence is TGTGCCAGCACCGAGGGCTACGAGCAGTACTTC.